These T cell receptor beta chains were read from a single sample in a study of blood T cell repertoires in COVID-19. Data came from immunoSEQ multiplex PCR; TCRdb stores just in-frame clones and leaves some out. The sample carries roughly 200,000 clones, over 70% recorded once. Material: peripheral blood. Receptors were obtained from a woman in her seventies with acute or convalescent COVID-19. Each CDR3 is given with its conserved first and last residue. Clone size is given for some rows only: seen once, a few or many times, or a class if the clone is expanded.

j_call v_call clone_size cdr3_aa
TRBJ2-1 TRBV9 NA CASSVGEGTSGIYNEQFF
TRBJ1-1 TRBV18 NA CASSPPTGQTEAFF
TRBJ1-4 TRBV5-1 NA CASSLGTGYSANEKLFF
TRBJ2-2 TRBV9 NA CASSVQGGGELFF
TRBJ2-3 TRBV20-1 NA CSARGDTQYF
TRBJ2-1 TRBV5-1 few CASSRNPSGRALGNEQFF
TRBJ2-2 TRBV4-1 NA CASSHVAGGGTGELFF
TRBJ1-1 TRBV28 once CASSFRGDRNTEAFF
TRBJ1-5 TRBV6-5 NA CASRAQGSGPQHF
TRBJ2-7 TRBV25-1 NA CASSDQGQGRYEQYF
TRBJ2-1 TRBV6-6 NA CASSSVAGGQGEQFF
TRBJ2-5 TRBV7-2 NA CASSLWDRRETQYF
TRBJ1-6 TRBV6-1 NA CASSAASGDRRSPLHF
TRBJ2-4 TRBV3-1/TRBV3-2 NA CASSLRQGQGNIQYF
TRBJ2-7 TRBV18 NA CASSPRGQGAEKTSTEQYF
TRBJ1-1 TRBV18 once CASSPGGGRTEAFF
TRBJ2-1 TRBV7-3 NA CASSFSSGSNEQFF
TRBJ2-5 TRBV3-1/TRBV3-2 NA CASSQQTSGYQETQYF
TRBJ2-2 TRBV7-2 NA CASSGLAGGAGELFF
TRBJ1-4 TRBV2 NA CASSARGRGSEKLFF
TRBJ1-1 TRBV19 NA CASSPQVMNTEAFF
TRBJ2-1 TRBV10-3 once CATADRDNEQFF
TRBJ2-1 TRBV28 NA CASSPSRQFPTQFF
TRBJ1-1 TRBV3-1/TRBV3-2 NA CASSTQGDGTEAFF
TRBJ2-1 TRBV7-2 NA CASRYSAGTSGQFF
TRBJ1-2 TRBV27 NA CASSSGTGANYGYTF
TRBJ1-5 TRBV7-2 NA CASSSREGNQPQHF
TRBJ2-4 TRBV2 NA CASKSSGSGDIQYF
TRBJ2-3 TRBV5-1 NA CASSLFLAADTQYF
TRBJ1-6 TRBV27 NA CASSQLRDTYNSPLHF
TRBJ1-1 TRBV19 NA CASRRVMNTEAFF
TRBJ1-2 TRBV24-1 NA CATSRAGGGPYGYTF